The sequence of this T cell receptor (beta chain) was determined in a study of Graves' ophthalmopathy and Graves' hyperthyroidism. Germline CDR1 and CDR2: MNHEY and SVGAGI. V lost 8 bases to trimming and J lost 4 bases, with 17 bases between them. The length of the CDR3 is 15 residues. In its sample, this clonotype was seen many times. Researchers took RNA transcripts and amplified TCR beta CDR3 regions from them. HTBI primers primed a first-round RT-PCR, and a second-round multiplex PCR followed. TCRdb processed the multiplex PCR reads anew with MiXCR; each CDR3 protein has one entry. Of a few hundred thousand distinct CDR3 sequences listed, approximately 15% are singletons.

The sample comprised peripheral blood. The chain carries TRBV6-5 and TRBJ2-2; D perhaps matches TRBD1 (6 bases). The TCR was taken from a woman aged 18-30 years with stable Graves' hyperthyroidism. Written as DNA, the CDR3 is TGTGCCAGCCCAGCCTTAACAGGGCCCACCGGGGAGCTGTTTTTT. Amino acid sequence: CASPALTGPTGELFF.